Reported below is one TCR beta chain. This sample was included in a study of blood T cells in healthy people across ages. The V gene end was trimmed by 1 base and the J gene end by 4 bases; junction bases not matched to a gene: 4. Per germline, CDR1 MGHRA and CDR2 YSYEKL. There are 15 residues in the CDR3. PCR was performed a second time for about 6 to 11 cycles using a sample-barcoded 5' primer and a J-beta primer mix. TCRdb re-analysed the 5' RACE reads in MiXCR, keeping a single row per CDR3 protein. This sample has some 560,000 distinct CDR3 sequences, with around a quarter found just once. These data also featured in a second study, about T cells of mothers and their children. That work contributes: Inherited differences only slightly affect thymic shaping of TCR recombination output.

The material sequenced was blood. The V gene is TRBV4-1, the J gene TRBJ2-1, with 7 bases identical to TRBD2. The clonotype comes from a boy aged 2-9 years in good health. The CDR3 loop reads CASSQGSGPYNEQFF. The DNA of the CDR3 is TGCGCCAGCAGCCAAGGTAGCGGGCCTTACAATGAGCAGTTCTTC.